This is a list of T cell receptor beta chains from one sample in a study of beta chain features in type 1 diabetes. Sequencing was performed with immunoSEQ multiplex PCR; in TCRdb, only in-frame clones are kept and a portion is missing. The sample includes 250,000 to 300,000 clones, approximately 25% seen only once; the top ten take 0.012%. Sequences were obtained from naive CD4+ T cells from blood. The receptors derive from a woman aged 25 to 39 with type 1 diabetes. The CDR3 runs from the conserved cysteine through the conserved F or W. Each record gives: clone size, D gene, V gene, J gene, CDR3 DNA, CDR3 protein. D genes are given only for firm matches. Rows may omit the clone size; those that give it use once, few, many or a size class.

clone size: few; D gene: TRBD1; V gene: TRBV19; J gene: TRBJ1-5; CDR3 DNA: TGTGCCAGTAGTGTAAGGACAGGGTTGATCGGAAATCAGCCCCAGCATTTT; CDR3 protein: CASSVRTGLIGNQPQHF
clone size: .; D gene: .; V gene: TRBV7-3; J gene: TRBJ2-3; CDR3 DNA: TGTGCCAGCAGCCAACAGGGAGATACGCAGTATTTT; CDR3 protein: CASSQQGDTQYF
clone size: .; D gene: TRBD1; V gene: TRBV18; J gene: TRBJ2-7; CDR3 DNA: TGTGCCAGCTCACCGTTGGGACAGGGCAGCTCCTACGAGCAGTACTTC; CDR3 protein: CASSPLGQGSSYEQYF
clone size: few; D gene: .; V gene: TRBV7-8; J gene: TRBJ1-2; CDR3 DNA: TGTGCCAGCAGCTTAGGCAACAGGATTAACTATGGCTACACCTTC; CDR3 protein: CASSLGNRINYGYTF
clone size: .; D gene: .; V gene: TRBV29-1; J gene: TRBJ1-1; CDR3 DNA: TGCAGCGGAACACAGGGCTGGAGCACTGAAGCTTTCTTT; CDR3 protein: CSGTQGWSTEAFF
clone size: few; D gene: .; V gene: TRBV7-3; J gene: TRBJ2-3; CDR3 DNA: TGTGCCAGCAGCTTATCGGGCACAGATACGCAGTATTTT; CDR3 protein: CASSLSGTDTQYF
clone size: few; D gene: TRBD2; V gene: TRBV30; J gene: TRBJ2-2; CDR3 DNA: TGTGCCTGGACTAGGGAACTAGCGGCAAACACCGGGGAGCTGTTTTTT; CDR3 protein: CAWTRELAANTGELFF
clone size: .; D gene: .; V gene: TRBV5-6; J gene: TRBJ2-7; CDR3 DNA: TGTGCCAGCAGCTGGGGGAGTGGGACTCCAACCTACGAGCAGTACTTC; CDR3 protein: CASSWGSGTPTYEQYF
clone size: .; D gene: TRBD2; V gene: TRBV30; J gene: TRBJ2-1; CDR3 DNA: TGTGCCTGGAGTCGCGGGAGTCGCAATGAGCAGTTCTTC; CDR3 protein: CAWSRGSRNEQFF
clone size: .; D gene: .; V gene: TRBV5-1; J gene: TRBJ2-2; CDR3 DNA: TGCGCCAGCAGCTTGGACACGGGATCCACCGGGGAGCTGTTTTTT; CDR3 protein: CASSLDTGSTGELFF
clone size: once; D gene: TRBD2; V gene: TRBV9; J gene: TRBJ2-2; CDR3 DNA: TGTGCCAGCAGCGTAGGTCAATCGGGAGGGTCCGGGGAGCTGTTTTTT; CDR3 protein: CASSVGQSGGSGELFF
clone size: few; D gene: .; V gene: TRBV21-1; J gene: TRBJ2-1; CDR3 DNA: TGTGCCAGCAGCCGAGGGGACAGCTCCTACAATGAGCAGTTCTTC; CDR3 protein: CASSRGDSSYNEQFF
clone size: .; D gene: .; V gene: TRBV6-1; J gene: TRBJ1-5; CDR3 DNA: TGTGCCGGAGGTTATGGGAATAGCAATCAGCCCCAGCATTTT; CDR3 protein: CAGGYGNSNQPQHF
clone size: few; D gene: .; V gene: TRBV7-3; J gene: TRBJ1-1; CDR3 DNA: TGTGCCAGCAGCTTAACCGGGAACACTGAAGCTTTCTTT; CDR3 protein: CASSLTGNTEAFF
clone size: few; D gene: TRBD2; V gene: TRBV15; J gene: TRBJ2-7; CDR3 DNA: TGTGCCACCAGCAGATGGCGGGGGAGGGAGCAGTACTTC; CDR3 protein: CATSRWRGREQYF